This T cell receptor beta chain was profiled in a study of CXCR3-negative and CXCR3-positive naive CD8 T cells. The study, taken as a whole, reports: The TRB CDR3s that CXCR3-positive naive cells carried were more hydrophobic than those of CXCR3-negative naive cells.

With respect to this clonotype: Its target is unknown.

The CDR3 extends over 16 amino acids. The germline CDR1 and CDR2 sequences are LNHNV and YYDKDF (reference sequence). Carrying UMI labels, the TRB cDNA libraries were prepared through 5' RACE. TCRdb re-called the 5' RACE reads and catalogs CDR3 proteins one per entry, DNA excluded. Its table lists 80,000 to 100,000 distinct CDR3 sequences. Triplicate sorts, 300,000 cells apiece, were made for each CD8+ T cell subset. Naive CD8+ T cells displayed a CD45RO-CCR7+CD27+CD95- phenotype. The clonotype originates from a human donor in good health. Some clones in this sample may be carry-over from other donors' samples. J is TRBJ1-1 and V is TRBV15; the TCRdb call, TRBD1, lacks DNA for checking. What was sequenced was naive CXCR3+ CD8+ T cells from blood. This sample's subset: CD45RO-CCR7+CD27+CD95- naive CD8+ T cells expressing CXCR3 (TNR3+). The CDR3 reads CATSSPGGARSSEAFF.